This TCR beta chain was captured by sequencing in a study of OX40 agonist ivuxolimab in advanced cancers. Some clones are missing from TCRdb's copy, which holds only in-frame ones; the method was immunoSEQ multiplex PCR. The top ten hold under 4% of the sample, which has tens of thousands of clones, approximately 85% seen once. The CDR3 has 14 amino acids. Germline V lookup: CDR1 SGDLS, CDR2 YYNGEE. This clonotype originated in an adult with an advanced solid tumor such as melanoma, head and neck, liver or kidney cancer. The sample in question was CD4+ or CD8+ T cells sorted from blood, obtained in a trial of the OX40 agonist ivuxolimab. The chain links TRBV9 to TRBJ2-5; D unresolved. The DNA end is more similar to TRBJ2-7, so the J call may be wrong. The CDR3 region has the DNA TGTGCCAGCAGCGTGGGCCAAACCCCCTACGAGCAGTACTTC. The encoded protein is CASSVGQTPYEQYF.